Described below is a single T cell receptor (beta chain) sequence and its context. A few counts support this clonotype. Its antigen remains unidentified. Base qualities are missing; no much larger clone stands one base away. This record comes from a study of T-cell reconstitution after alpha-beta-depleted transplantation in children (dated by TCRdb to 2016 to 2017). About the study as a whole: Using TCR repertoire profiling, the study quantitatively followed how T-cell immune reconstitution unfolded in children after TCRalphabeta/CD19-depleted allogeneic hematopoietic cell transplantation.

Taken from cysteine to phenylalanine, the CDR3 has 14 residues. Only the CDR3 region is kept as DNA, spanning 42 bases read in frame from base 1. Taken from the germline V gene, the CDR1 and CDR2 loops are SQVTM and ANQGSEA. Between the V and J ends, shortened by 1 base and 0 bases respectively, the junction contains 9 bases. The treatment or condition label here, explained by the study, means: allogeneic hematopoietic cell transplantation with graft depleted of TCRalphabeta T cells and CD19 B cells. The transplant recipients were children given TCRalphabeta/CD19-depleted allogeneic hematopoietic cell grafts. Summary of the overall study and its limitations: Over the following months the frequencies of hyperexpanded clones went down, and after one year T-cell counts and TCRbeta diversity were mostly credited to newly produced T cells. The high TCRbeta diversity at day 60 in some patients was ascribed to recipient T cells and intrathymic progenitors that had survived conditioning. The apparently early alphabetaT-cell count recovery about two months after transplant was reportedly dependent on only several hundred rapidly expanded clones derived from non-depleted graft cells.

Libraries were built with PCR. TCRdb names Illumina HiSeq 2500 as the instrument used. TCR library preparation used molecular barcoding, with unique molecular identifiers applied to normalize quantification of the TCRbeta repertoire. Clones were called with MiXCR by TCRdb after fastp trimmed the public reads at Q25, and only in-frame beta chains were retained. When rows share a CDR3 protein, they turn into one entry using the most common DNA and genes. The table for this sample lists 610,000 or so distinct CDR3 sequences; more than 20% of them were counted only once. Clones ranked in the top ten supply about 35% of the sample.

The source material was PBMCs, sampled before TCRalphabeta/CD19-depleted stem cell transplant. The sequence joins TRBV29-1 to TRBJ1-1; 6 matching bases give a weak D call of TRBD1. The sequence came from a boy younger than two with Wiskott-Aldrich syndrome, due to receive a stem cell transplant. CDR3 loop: CSVEVRGLNTEAFF. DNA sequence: TGCAGCGTTGAAGTACGGGGGCTGAACACTGAAGCTTTCTTT.